Following are 5 T cell receptor beta chains from one sample sequenced in a study of blood T cells in healthy people across ages. Primers used in a second PCR of about 6 to 11 cycles were a sample-barcoded 5' primer and a J-beta primer mix. MiXCR was run by TCRdb on the 5' RACE reads, yielding one entry per CDR3 protein. The sample carries roughly 1,100,000 distinct CDR3 sequences, about 25% recorded once. These same data were also listed under a study on T cells of mothers and their children.

Sequenced input: blood. All receptors come from a girl aged 2 to 10 in good health.

This clonotype came up a few times. This chain links TRBV20-1 with TRBJ2-7; the D gene could be TRBD1 or TRBD2 (5 bases each). The germline V gene encodes CDR1 DFQATT and CDR2 SNEGSKA (reference sequence). This CDR3 is 12 amino acids long. The CDR3 DNA is TGCAGCGGTAAGAGAGGGGTCTACGAGCAGTACTTC. Encoded protein: CSGKRGVYEQYF.

As regards this clonotype: An end of the junction differs from the germline gene, which may be a read error. J is TRBJ2-5 and V is TRBV12-3 or TRBV12-4; 8 nucleotides match TRBD2. This CDR3 is 15 amino acids long. CDR3 sequence: CANSLAGGRAGTQYF. CDR3 bases: TGTGCCAACAGTTTGGCGGGGGGCAGGGCCGGGACCCAGTACTTC.

The chain carries TRBV5-5 and TRBJ1-1; TRBD1 is a possible D gene (6 bases). V lost 6 bases, J lost 1 base, and 16 bases lay in between. CDR1 is SGHKS and CDR2 is YYEKEE in the germline V gene (reference sequence). The CDR3 runs 15 residues. The CDR3, as DNA: TGTGCCAGCACGCTCCTTACACAGGGGAACACTGAAGCTTTCTTT. Its translation is CASTLLTQGNTEAFF.

As regards this clonotype: A much larger clone sits a single nucleotide away, making a read error possible. The V call is TRBV20-1, the J call TRBJ2-7, with TRBD1 matching 9 bases. The CDR3 spans 14 residues. Germline V gene lookup returns CDR1 DFQATT and CDR2 SNEGSKA (reference sequence). V lost 2 bases, J lost 4 bases, and 6 bases stayed unmatched. The CDR3 DNA reads as TGCAGTGCTAGACCCCGGGACAGGGTGTACGAGCAGTACTTC. Translated, it gives CSARPRDRVYEQYF.

This clonotype was detected ten times or more. The chain joins TRBV29-1 to TRBJ2-1, with D perhaps matching TRBD1 (5 bases). Germline assignment: CDR1 SQVTM and CDR2 ANQGSEA. Trimming removed 8 bases at V and 2 bases at J, with 13 bases between. The CDR3 contains 13 residues. CDR3 region: CSKSTGTYNEQFF. CDR3 nucleotide sequence: TGCAGCAAGTCCACAGGTACCTACAATGAGCAGTTCTTC.